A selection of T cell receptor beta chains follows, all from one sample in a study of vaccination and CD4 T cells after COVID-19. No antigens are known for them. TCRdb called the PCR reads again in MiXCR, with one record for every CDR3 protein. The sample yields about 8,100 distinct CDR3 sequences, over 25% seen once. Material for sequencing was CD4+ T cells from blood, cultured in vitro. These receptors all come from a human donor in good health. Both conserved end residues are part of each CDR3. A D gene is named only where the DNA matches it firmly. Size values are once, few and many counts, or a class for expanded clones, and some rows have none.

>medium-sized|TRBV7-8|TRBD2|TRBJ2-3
CASSSPTTGRQGDTQYF
TGTGCCAGCAGCTCTCCGACCACCGGGAGGCAGGGAGATACGCAGTATTTT
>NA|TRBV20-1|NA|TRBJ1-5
CSARLIRDRRIINQPQHF
TGCAGTGCTCGACTCATCCGGGACCGCCGAATAATCAATCAGCCCCAGCATTTT
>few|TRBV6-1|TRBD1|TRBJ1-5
CASSRDSRGQNQPQHF
TGTGCCAGCAGTAGAGACAGCAGGGGGCAGAATCAGCCCCAGCATTTT
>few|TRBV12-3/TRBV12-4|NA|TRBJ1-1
CASSIHTEAFF
TGTGCCAGCAGTATACACACTGAAGCTTTCTTT
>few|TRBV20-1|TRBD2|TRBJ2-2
CSARGQRGGTGELFF
TGCAGTGCTAGGGGTCAGCGGGGGGGAACCGGGGAGCTGTTTTTT
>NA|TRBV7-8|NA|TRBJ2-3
CASSLGAFTDTQYF
TGTGCCAGCAGCTTAGGGGCCTTCACAGATACGCAGTATTTT
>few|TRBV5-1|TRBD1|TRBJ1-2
CASSLWTGPYGYTF
TGCGCCAGCAGCCTTTGGACAGGACCCTATGGCTACACCTTC
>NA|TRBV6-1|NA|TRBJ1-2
CASSRTSSGYTF
TGTGCCAGCAGTAGGACTTCTTCTGGCTACACCTTC
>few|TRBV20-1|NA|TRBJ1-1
CSADRPNTEAFF
TGCAGTGCTGACAGACCGAACACTGAAGCTTTCTTT
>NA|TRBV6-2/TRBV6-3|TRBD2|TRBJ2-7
CASSPLWLAGDEQYF
TGTGCCAGCAGTCCCCTATGGCTAGCGGGAGACGAGCAGTACTTC
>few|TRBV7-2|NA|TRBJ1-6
CASSLAQGRSSYNSPLHF
TGTGCCAGCAGCTTAGCGCAAGGACGGAGCTCCTATAATTCACCCCTCCACTTT
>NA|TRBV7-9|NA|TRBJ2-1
CASSRGPGDFF
TGTGCCAGCAGTCGTGGACCCGGCGATTTCTTC
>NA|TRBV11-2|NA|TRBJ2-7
CASSLSMLHEQYF
TGTGCCAGCAGCTTATCAATGCTCCACGAGCAGTACTTC
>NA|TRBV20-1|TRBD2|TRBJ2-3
CSAKSGIGTDTQYF
TGCAGTGCTAAAAGCGGGATTGGCACAGATACGCAGTATTTT
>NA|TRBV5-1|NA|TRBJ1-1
CASSLGGDTEAFF
TGCGCCAGCAGCTTAGGAGGGGACACTGAAGCTTTCTTT
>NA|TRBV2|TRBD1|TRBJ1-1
CASRGQGATEAFF
TGTGCCAGCAGAGGACAGGGGGCGACTGAAGCTTTCTTT